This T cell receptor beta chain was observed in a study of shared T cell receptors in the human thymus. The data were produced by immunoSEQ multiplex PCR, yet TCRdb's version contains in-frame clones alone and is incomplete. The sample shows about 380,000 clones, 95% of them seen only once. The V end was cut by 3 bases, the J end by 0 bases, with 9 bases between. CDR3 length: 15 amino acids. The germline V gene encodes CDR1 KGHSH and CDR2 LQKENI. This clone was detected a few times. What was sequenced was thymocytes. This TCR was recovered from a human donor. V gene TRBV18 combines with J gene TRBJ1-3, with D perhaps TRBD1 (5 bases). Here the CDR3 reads CASSPTGHSGNTIYF. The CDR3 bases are TGTGCCAGCTCACCTACAGGCCACTCTGGAAACACCATATATTTT.